Following are 6 T cell receptor beta chains from one sample sequenced in a study of tumor-infiltrating lymphocytes in primary liver carcinoma. Total RNA and DNA came together from 20-30 mg of bulk tissue without cell sorting. Starting material of 450 to 500 ng total RNA yielded TCR beta cDNA via a constant-region primer. Generation of the TCR beta libraries relied on three nested multiplex PCR rounds using slightly modified ARM-PCR. Running around 9 cycles apiece, the first two PCR rounds relied on TRBV1-TRBV30 forward primers together with a C-beta reverse primer. TCRdb re-analysed the multiplex PCR reads in MiXCR, keeping a single row per CDR3 protein. The table lists 120,000 or so distinct CDR3 sequences, roughly three fifths of them singletons. Material for sequencing was liver tumor tissue from sampling region 1. Subset of the sample: tumor region T1, superior pole. These receptors were obtained from a woman aged 60-75 years with primary liver carcinoma and hepatitis B virus infection.

This clonotype was counted at least ten times. This chain links TRBV12-3 or TRBV12-4 with TRBJ2-4, with TRBD2 as a possible D gene (7 bases). The CDR3 totals 14 residues. V was cut by 4 bases and J by 6 bases, with 13 bases left in between. The CDR3 spells CASSSGGRRNIQYF. The CDR3 DNA sequence: TGTGCCAGCAGTTCCGGGGGGCGTAGAAACATTCAGTACTTC.

Turning to this clonotype: An end of the junction differs from the germline gene, which may be a read error. The chain employs TRBV11-2 and TRBJ2-7; no reliable D call. This CDR3 region has 14 residues. Germline V CDR1 and CDR2: SGHAT, FQNNGV. CDR3 sequence reads: CVSTLVGVDYEQYF. In nucleotides, the CDR3 is TGTGTCAGCACCTTAGTTGGGGTTGACTACGAGCAGTACTTC. Full variable domain (remainder filled in from reference TRBV11-2 and TRBJ2-7): EAGVAQSPRYKIIEKRQSVAFWCNPISGHATLYWYQQILGQGPKLLIQFQNNGVVDDSQLPKDRFSAERLKGVDSTLKIQPAKLEDSAVYLCVSTLVGVDYEQYFGPGTRLTVT.

J is TRBJ2-5 and V is TRBV28; TRBD2 is a possible D gene (5 bases). The length of the CDR3 is 14 residues. CDR1 is MDHEN, CDR2 SYDVKM, per germline. Trimming pared 5 bases from V and 4 bases from J, leaving 14 bases between. CDR3 amino acids: CASSPPSKGETQYF. Written as DNA, the CDR3 is TGTGCCAGCAGTCCTCCTAGCAAGGGAGAGACCCAGTACTTC.

The CDR3 sequence is CASGLAMVRRSTDTQYF. Here the CDR3 DNA reads TGTGCCAGCGGTTTAGCAATGGTGAGAAGGAGCACAGATACGCAGTATTTT. J is TRBJ2-3 and V is TRBV11-2; D is uncertain. Germline values: CDR1 SGHAT, CDR2 FQNNGV. The germline V and J ends were trimmed by 8 bases and 0 bases, with 21 bases remaining between them. This CDR3 comprises 17 residues.

A word on this clonotype: Being one base from a much bigger clone, this may be a read error. The gene calls are TRBV12-3 or TRBV12-4 and TRBJ2-3, with 8 bases that match TRBD1. J gave up 1 base and V 3 bases, and 12 bases lay outside the gene matches. The CDR3 sequence is 18 residues long. CDR3 nucleotides: TGTGCCAGCAGTTTTTCTCCAAACAGGGGGGTGGGCACAGATACGCAGTATTTT. Translation: CASSFSPNRGVGTDTQYF.

As concerns this clonotype: A much larger clone lies a single base off, so this may be a read error. The CDR3 does not end in the conserved phenylalanine or tryptophan, so this is likely a read error. The limits of the CDR3 on the DNA are not certain, so only TCRdb's listed CDR3 is given. The chain combines TRBV1 with TRBJ2-1; the D call TRBD2 from the table was never checked on the DNA. TRBV1 constitutes a pseudogene. The CDR3 is 20 amino acids in total, end residues counted. The CDR3: CTSSIPSLRPGGSVDNEQFL.